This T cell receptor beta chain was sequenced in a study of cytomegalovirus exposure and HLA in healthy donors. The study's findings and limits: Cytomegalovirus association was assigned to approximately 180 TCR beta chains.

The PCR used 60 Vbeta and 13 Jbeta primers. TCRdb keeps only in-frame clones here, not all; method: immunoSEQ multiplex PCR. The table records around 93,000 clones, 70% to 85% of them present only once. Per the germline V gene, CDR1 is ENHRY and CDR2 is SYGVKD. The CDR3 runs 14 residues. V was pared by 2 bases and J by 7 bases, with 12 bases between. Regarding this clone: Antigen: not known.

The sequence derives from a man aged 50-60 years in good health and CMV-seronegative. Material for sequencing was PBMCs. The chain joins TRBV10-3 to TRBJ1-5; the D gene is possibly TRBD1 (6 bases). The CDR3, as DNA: TGTGCCATCAGTGAGAGCAGGGGTGAGCAGCCCCAGCATTTT. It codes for CAISESRGEQPQHF.